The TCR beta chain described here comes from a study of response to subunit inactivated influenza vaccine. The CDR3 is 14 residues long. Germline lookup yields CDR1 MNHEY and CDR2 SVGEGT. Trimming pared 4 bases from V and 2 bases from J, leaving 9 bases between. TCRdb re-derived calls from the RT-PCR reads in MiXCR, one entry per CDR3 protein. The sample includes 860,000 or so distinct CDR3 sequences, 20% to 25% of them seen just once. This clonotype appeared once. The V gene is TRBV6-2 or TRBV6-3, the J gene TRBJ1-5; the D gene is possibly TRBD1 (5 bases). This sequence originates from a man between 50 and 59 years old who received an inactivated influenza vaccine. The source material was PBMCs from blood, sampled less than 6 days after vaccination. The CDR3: CASSFQQGNQPQHF. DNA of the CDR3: TGTGCCAGCAGTTTCCAACAGGGCAATCAGCCCCAGCATTTT.